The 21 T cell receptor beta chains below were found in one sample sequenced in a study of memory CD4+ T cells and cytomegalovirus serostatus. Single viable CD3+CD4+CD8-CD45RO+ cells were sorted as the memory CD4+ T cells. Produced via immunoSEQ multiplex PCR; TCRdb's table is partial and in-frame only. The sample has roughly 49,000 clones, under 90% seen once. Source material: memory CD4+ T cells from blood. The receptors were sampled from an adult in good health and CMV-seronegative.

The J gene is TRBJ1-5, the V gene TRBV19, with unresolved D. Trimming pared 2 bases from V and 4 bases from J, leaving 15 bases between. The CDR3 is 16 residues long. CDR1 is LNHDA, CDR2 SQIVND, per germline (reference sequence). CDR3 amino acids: CASSILRVLRNQPQHF. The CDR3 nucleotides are TGTGCCAGTAGTATACTAAGGGTGCTTCGGAATCAGCCCCAGCATTTT.

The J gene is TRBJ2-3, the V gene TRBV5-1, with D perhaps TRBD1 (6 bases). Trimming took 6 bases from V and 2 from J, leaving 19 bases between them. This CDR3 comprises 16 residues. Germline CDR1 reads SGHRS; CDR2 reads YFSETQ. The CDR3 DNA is TGCGCCAGCAAGAATCAACCGGGACACGACACAGATACGCAGTATTTT. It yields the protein CASKNQPGHDTDTQYF.

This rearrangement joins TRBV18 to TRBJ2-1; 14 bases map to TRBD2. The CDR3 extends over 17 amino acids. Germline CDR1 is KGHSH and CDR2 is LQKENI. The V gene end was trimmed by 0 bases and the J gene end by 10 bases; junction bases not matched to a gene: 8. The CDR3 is CASSPPTSGGARLEQFF. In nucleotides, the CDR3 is TGTGCCAGCTCACCACCGACTAGCGGGGGGGCTAGGCTGGAGCAGTTCTTC. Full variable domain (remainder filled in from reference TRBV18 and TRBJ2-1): NAGVMQNPRHLVRRRGQEARLRCSPMKGHSHVYWYRQLPEEGLKFMVYLQKENIIDESGMPKERFSAEFPKEGPSILRIQQVVRGDSAAYFCASSPPTSGGARLEQFFGPGTRLTVL.

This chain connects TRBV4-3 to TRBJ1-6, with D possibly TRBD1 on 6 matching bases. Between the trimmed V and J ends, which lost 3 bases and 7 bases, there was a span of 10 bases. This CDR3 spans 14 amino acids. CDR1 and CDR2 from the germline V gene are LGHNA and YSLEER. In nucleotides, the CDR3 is TGCGCCAGCAGCCAGTTACAGGGAAATTCACCCCTCCACTTT. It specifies CASSQLQGNSPLHF.

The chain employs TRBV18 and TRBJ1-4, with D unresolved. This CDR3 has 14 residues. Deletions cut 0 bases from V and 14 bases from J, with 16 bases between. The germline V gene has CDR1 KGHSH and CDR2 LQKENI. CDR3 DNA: TGTGCCAGCTCACCACCGCGCGCGCCTCGGACTCTGTTTTTT. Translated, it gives CASSPPRAPRTLFF.

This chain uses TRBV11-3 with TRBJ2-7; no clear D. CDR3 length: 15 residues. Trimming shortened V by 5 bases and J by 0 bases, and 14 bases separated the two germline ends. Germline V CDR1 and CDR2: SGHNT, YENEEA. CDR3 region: CASSQEPDSSYEQYF. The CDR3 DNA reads TGTGCCAGCAGCCAAGAGCCCGATAGCTCCTACGAGCAGTACTTC.

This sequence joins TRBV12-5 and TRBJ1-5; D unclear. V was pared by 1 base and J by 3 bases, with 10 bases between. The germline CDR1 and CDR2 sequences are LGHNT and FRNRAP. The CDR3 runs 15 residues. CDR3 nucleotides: TGTGCTAGTGGTTTGGGCCAGAGAAACAATCAGCCCCAGCATTTT. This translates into CASGLGQRNNQPQHF.

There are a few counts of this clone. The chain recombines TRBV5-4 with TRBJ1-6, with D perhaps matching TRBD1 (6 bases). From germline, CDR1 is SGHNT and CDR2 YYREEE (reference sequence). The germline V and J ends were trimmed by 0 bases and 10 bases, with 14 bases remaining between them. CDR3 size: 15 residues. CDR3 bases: TGTGCCAGCAGCTTGGATACAGGGATACTGTCACCCCTCCACTTT. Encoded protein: CASSLDTGILSPLHF.

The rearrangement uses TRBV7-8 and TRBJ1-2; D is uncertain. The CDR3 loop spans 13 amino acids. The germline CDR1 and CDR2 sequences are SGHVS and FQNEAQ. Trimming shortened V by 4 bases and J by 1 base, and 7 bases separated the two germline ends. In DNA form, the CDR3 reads TGTGCCAGCAGCTCGCAATATAACTATGGCTACACCTTC. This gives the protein CASSSQYNYGYTF.

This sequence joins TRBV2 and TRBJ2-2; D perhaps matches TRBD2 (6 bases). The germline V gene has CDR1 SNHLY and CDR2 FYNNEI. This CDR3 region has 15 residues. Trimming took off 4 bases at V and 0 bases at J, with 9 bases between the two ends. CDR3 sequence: CASSGTGANTGELFF. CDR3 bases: TGTGCCAGCAGTGGTACGGGGGCGAACACCGGGGAGCTGTTTTTT. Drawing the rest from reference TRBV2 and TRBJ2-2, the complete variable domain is EPEVTQTPSHQVTQMGQEVILRCVPISNHLYFYWYRQILGQKVEFLVSFYNNEISEKSEIFDDQFSVERPDGSNFTLKIRSTKLEDSAMYFCASSGTGANTGELFFGEGSRLTVL.

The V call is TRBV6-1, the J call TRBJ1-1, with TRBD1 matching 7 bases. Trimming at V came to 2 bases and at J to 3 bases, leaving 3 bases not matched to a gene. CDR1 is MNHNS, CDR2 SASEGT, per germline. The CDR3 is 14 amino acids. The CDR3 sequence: CASSERQGYTEAFF. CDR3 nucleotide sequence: TGTGCCAGCAGTGAAAGACAGGGCTACACTGAAGCTTTCTTT.

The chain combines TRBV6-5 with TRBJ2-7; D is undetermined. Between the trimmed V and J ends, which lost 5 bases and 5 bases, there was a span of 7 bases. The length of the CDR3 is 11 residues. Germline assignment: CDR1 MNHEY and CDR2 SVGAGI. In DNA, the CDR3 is TGTGCCAGCAGTGCCCGCCACGAGCAGTACTTC. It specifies CASSARHEQYF.

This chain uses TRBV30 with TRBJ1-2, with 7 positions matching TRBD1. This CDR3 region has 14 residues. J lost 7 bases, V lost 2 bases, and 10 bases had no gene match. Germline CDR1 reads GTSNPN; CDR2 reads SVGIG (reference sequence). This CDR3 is CAWSRARGSSGYTF. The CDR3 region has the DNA TGTGCCTGGAGTCGCGCCAGGGGGTCGAGTGGCTACACCTTC. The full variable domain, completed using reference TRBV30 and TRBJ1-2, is SQTIHQWPATLVQPVGSPLSLECTVEGTSNPNLYWYRQAAGRGLQLLFYSVGIGQISSEVPQNLSASRPQDRQFILSSKKLLLSDSGFYLCAWSRARGSSGYTFGSGTRLTVV.

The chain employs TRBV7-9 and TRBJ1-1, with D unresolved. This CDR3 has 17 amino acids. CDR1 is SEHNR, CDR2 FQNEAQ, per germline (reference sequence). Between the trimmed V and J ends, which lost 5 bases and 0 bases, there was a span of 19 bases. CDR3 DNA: TGTGCCAGCAGCAAGGGTTTCTCTGGAGACATGAACACTGAAGCTTTCTTT. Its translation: CASSKGFSGDMNTEAFF.

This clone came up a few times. The CDR3 spells CASSLSGYEQYF. The CDR3 DNA follows: TGTGCCAGCAGTTTAAGCGGCTACGAGCAGTACTTC. The chain combines TRBV28 with TRBJ2-7; TRBD2 is a possible D gene (5 bases). The CDR3 has 12 residues. V was pared by 2 bases and J by 3 bases, with 5 bases between. CDR1 MDHEN and CDR2 SYDVKM come from the germline V gene.

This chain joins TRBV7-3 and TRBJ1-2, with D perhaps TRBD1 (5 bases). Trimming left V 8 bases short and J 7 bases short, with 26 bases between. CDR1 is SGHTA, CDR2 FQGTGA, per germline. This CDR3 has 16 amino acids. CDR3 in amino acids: CASPSNSGTTGCGYTF. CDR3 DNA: TGTGCCAGCCCGTCAAATTCAGGGACGACCGGGTGTGGCTACACCTTC. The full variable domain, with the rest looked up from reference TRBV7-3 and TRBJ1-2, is GAGVSQTPSNKVTEKGKYVELRCDPISGHTALYWYRQSLGQGPEFLIYFQGTGAADDSGLPNDRFFAVRPEGSVSTLKIQRTERGDSAVYLCASPSNSGTTGCGYTFGSGTRLTVV.

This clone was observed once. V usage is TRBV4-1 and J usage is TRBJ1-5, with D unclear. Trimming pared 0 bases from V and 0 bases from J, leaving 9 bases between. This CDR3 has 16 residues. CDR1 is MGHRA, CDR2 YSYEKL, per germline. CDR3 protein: CASSQEAPISNQPQHF. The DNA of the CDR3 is TGCGCCAGCAGCCAAGAAGCGCCGATTAGCAATCAGCCCCAGCATTTT.

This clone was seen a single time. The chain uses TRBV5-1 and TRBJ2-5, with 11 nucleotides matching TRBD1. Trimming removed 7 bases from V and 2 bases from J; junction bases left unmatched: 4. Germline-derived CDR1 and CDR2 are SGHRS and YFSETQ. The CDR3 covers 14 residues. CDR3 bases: TGCGCCAGCGGAGGACAGGGGGCGCAAGAGACCCAGTACTTC. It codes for CASGGQGAQETQYF. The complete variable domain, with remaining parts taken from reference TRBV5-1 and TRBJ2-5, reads KAGVTQTPRYLIKTRGQQVTLSCSPISGHRSVSWYQQTPGQGLQFLFEYFSETQRNKGNFPGRFSGRQFSNSRSEMNVSTLELGDSALYLCASGGQGAQETQYFGPGTRLLVL.

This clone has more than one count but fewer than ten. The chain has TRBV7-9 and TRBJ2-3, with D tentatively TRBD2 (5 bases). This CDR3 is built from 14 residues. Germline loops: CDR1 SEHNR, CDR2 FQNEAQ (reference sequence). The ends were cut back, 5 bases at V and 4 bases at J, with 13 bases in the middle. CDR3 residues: CASSPVSEADTQYF. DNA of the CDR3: TGTGCCAGCAGCCCAGTGTCGGAGGCAGATACGCAGTATTTT.

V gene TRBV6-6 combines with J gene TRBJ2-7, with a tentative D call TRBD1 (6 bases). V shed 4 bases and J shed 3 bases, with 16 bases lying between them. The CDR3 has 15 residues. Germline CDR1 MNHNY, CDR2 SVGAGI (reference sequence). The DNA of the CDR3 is TGTGCCAGCAGTTTCAAACAGGGCGTGAACTACGAGCAGTACTTC. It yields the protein CASSFKQGVNYEQYF.

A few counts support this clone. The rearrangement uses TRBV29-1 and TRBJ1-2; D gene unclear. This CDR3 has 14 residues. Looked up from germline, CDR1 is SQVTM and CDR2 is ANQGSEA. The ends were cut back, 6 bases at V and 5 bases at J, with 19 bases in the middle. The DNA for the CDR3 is TGCAGCGTGCCCCCCCCGGCCCCGGGGTATGGCTACACCTTC. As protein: CSVPPPAPGYGYTF.